This TCR beta chain was recorded in a study of T cells in Graves' hyperthyroidism and ophthalmopathy. The germline V gene encodes CDR1 LNHDA and CDR2 SQIVND (reference sequence). The ends were cut back, 6 bases at V and 0 bases at J, with 12 bases in the middle. The CDR3 length is 15 residues. A NOSPECS grade of at least 4, a Clinical Activity Score of at least 3 and duration under 3 months were recorded in ophthalmopathy patients. In its sample, this clonotype was seen many times. Amplification of TCR beta CDR3 regions used RNA as the template. An initial round of RT-PCR targeting the TCR CDR3 relied on the HTBI primer set. One entry per CDR3 protein results from TCRdb running MiXCR on the multiplex PCR reads. This sample yields about 610,000 distinct CDR3 sequences, of which about 15% are seen a single time; roughly 4.3% belongs to the top ten.

The rearrangement joins TRBV19 to TRBJ1-5; D remains ambiguous. This receptor was identified in a woman aged 40 to 55 with Graves' ophthalmopathy. Specimen: blood. The chain's CDR3 is CASRIYGYSNQPQHF. CDR3 coding DNA: TGTGCCAGTAGGATATACGGTTATAGCAATCAGCCCCAGCATTTT.